One T cell receptor beta chain is described in this entry. No antigen is known for it. Measured with immunoSEQ multiplex PCR; TCRdb has only the in-frame clones, and not every one. The repertoire holds more than 150,000 clones, 70% to 90% seen once, with about 0.49% in the top ten. The source of the sample is a study of T cell responses to AZD1222 COVID-19 vaccine. Broader study findings: Recipients of AZD1222 seropositive at baseline numbered only 6 or 7. Among spike-specific TCRs, nearly half reportedly target unmutated variant regions.

Germline V gene data show CDR1 as PRHDT and CDR2 as FYEKMQ (reference sequence). Trimming shortened V by 6 bases and J by 3 bases, and 10 bases separated the two germline ends. The CDR3 runs 13 residues. V usage is TRBV13 and J usage is TRBJ2-3, with D unclear. The TCR comes from an adult in good health. The starting material was peripheral blood, obtained on day 0 of AZD1222 vaccination. The CDR3 region has the DNA TGTGCCAGCAGGCGCCTAGGGACAGATACGCAGTATTTT. Its protein is CASRRLGTDTQYF.